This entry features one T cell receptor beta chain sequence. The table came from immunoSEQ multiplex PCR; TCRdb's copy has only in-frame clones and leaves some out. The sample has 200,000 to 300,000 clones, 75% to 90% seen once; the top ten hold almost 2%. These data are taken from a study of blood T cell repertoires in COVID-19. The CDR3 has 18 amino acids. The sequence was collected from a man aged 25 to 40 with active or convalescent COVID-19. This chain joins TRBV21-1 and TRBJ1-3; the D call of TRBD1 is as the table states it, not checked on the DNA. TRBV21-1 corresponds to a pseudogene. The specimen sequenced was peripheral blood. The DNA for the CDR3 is TGTGCCAGCAGCAAGAACAGGGGGCCCGACCTCTCTGGAAACACCATATATTTT. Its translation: CASSKNRGPDLSGNTIYF.